These 24 T cell receptor beta chains originate from one sample sequenced in a study of OX40 agonist ivuxolimab in advanced cancers. Sequencing was performed with immunoSEQ multiplex PCR; in TCRdb, only in-frame clones are kept and a portion is missing. The repertoire holds fewer than 100,000 clones, with 70% to 90% as singletons. The input for sequencing was CD4+ or CD8+ T cells sorted from blood, taken in a trial of the OX40 agonist ivuxolimab. These receptor sequences come from an adult with an advanced solid tumor such as melanoma, head and neck, liver or kidney cancer.

CDR3: CASSPWTGPIQDTQYF. CDR3 in DNA: TGTGCCAGCAGTCCCTGGACAGGGCCGATACAAGATACGCAGTATTTT. This sequence joins TRBV28 and TRBJ2-3, with TRBD1 matching over 8 bases. The ends lost 5 bases at V and 5 bases at J; junction bases unmatched: 12. CDR1 MDHEN and CDR2 SYDVKM come from the germline V gene. The CDR3 covers 16 residues.

This chain connects TRBV29-1 to TRBJ2-3; 8 bases map to TRBD2. The CDR3 is made up of 14 amino acids. Germline CDR1 SQVTM, CDR2 ANQGSEA. J was trimmed by 2 bases and V by 7 bases; bases with no gene match: 8. The CDR3 DNA follows: TGCAGCGGGTTTAGCGGGGCGGACACAGATACGCAGTATTTT. Its translation is CSGFSGADTDTQYF.

This clone was observed a handful of times. The chain joins TRBV10-1 to TRBJ2-7, with D perhaps matching TRBD1 or TRBD2 (6 bases each). CDR1 WNHNN and CDR2 SYGVQD come from the germline V gene (reference sequence). This CDR3 has 14 residues. V was pared by 8 bases and J by 2 bases, with 16 bases between. The CDR3 loop reads CASSGGHPPYEQYF. The CDR3 bases are TGCGCCAGCTCCGGGGGACATCCTCCCTACGAGCAGTACTTC.

J is TRBJ1-4 and V is TRBV5-6; 8 bases align to TRBD1. Per germline, CDR1 SGHDT and CDR2 YYEEEE. The CDR3 is 13 residues long. The V segment lost 4 bases and the J segment 8 bases; nucleotides outside the gene matches: 4. This CDR3 reads CASSDRTGEKLFF. In DNA form, the CDR3 reads TGTGCCAGCAGCGACAGGACAGGGGAAAAACTGTTTTTT.

The genes are TRBV19 and TRBJ1-1; D perhaps matches TRBD1 (6 bases). The CDR3 has 11 amino acids. Germline CDR1 LNHDA, CDR2 SQIVND (reference sequence). Trimming removed 6 bases at V and 12 bases at J, with 14 bases between. The CDR3 DNA is TGTGCCAGTAGCCAACAGGGACGGACTTTCTTT. It specifies CASSQQGRTFF.

The chain uses TRBV5-1 and TRBJ2-7; maybe TRBD1 (5 bases). Trimming left V 4 bases short and J 0 bases short, with 8 bases between. The CDR3 contains 13 residues. Per the germline V gene, CDR1 is SGHRS and CDR2 is YFSETQ. CDR3 nucleotides: TGCGCCAGCAGCCAGGGCCACTCCTACGAGCAGTACTTC. Translation: CASSQGHSYEQYF.

The chain uses TRBV9 and TRBJ2-3; 10 nucleotides align to TRBD2. Looked up from germline, CDR1 is SGDLS and CDR2 is YYNGEE. Trimming removed 2 bases from V and 7 bases from J; junction bases left unmatched: 4. There are 14 residues in the CDR3. The CDR3 DNA is TGTGCCAGCAGCGTGCCTAGCGGGAGTAATACGCAGTATTTT. This codes for CASSVPSGSNTQYF.

The CDR3 DNA sequence: TGTGCCAGCAGTTCGGACTTAGCGGGTCGAATCAATGAGCAGTTCTTC. It codes for CASSSDLAGRINEQFF. The chain employs TRBV28 and TRBJ2-1; TRBD2 matches at 7 bases. Germline V lookup: CDR1 MDHEN, CDR2 SYDVKM. V trimming: 4 bases; J trimming: 6 bases; junction bases outside the gene matches: 12. CDR3 size: 16 residues.

The V gene is TRBV7-9, the J gene TRBJ1-5; D gene uncertain. Germline lookup yields CDR1 SEHNR and CDR2 FQNEAQ (reference sequence). CDR3 size: 13 residues. V lost 0 bases to trimming and J lost 3 bases, with 3 bases between them. The CDR3 DNA reads TGTGCCAGCAGCTTAGCAACCAATCAGCCCCAGCATTTT. This sequence encodes CASSLATNQPQHF.

This chain uses TRBV30 with TRBJ1-1; 7 bases are shared with TRBD1. Germline loops: CDR1 GTSNPN, CDR2 SVGIG (reference sequence). The CDR3 is made up of 13 amino acids. The ends lost 5 bases at V and 2 bases at J; junction bases unmatched: 5. In DNA, the CDR3 is TGTGCCTGGGGGACAGACACCAACACTGAAGCTTTCTTT. Translated: CAWGTDTNTEAFF. The entire variable domain, with the rest obtained from reference TRBV30 and TRBJ1-1, is as follows: SQTIHQWPATLVQPVGSPLSLECTVEGTSNPNLYWYRQAAGRGLQLLFYSVGIGQISSEVPQNLSASRPQDRQFILSSKKLLLSDSGFYLCAWGTDTNTEAFFGQGTRLTVV.

This clone has only one observation. The chain joins TRBV11-3 to TRBJ2-3, with D maybe TRBD2 (6 bases). Germline CDR1 reads SGHNT; CDR2 reads YENEEA. The length of the CDR3 is 15 residues. Trimming took off 5 bases at V and 1 base at J, with 13 bases between the two ends. CDR3 sequence reads: CASSQQASGTDTQYF. The CDR3 DNA follows: TGTGCCAGCAGCCAACAGGCTAGCGGCACAGATACGCAGTATTTT. Filled out from reference TRBV11-3 and TRBJ2-3, the complete variable domain reads EAGVVQSPRYKIIEKKQPVAFWCNPISGHNTLYWYLQNLGQGPELLIRYENEEAVDDSQLPKDRFSAERLKGVDSTLKIQPAELGDSAVYLCASSQQASGTDTQYFGPGTRLTVL.

The V gene is TRBV4-1, the J gene TRBJ2-7; D is ambiguous. Trimming took 0 bases from V and 6 from J, leaving 15 bases between them. This CDR3 has 15 amino acids. Germline V gene data show CDR1 as MGHRA and CDR2 as YSYEKL. CDR3 amino acids: CASSQEIPNLGEQYF. CDR3 in DNA: TGCGCCAGCAGCCAAGAAATCCCTAACCTCGGCGAGCAGTACTTC.

The table lists this clone with a few counts. One end of the junction varies from germline; a read error may be responsible. This rearrangement joins TRBV5-1 to TRBJ2-2; the D is unclear. Germline assignment: CDR1 SGHRS and CDR2 YFSETQ. There are 14 residues in the CDR3. CDR3 coding DNA: TGCGCCAGCAGCCGGGCACAGACCACCAGGGAGCTGTTTTTT. This codes for CASSRAQTTRELFF.

This clone came up once. This chain connects TRBV19 to TRBJ1-3; 8 bases match TRBD1. Germline CDR1 and CDR2: LNHDA and SQIVND (reference sequence). This CDR3 has 14 amino acids. V shed 5 bases and J 8 bases; nucleotides not matched to a gene: 8. CDR3 nucleotide sequence: TGTGCCAGTAGTCTCCCCAGGGGGCGGGACACCATATATTTT. This translates into CASSLPRGRDTIYF.

The V gene is TRBV27, the J gene TRBJ2-7; 10 nucleotides align to TRBD1. Germline V CDR1 and CDR2: MNHEY, SMNVEV (reference sequence). The CDR3 contains 14 residues. Trimming took 5 bases from V and 5 from J; bases not matched to a gene: 6. CDR3 residues: CASSRQGALNEQYF. Written as DNA, the CDR3 is TGTGCCAGCAGTAGACAGGGGGCTCTCAACGAGCAGTACTTC.

The CDR3 coding sequence is TGTGCCAGCAGCTCCTCCGGGACAGAGCATCAGCCCCAGCATTTT. It translates to CASSSSGTEHQPQHF. The chain recombines TRBV9 with TRBJ1-5; 7 nucleotides align to TRBD1. The CDR3 is 15 amino acids. V lost 4 bases, J lost 5 bases, and 9 bases stayed unmatched. Looked up from germline, CDR1 is SGDLS and CDR2 is YYNGEE.

The chain uses TRBV7-9 and TRBJ1-4, with D possibly TRBD1 on 6 matching bases. Looked up from germline, CDR1 is SEHNR and CDR2 is FQNEAQ (reference sequence). The CDR3 is 14 residues long. V lost 1 base and J 3 bases, leaving 6 bases between the germline ends. CDR3 loop: CASSLGTANEKLFF. For the CDR3, the DNA is TGTGCCAGCAGCTTAGGGACAGCTAATGAAAAACTGTTTTTT. Full variable domain (rest looked up from reference TRBV7-9 and TRBJ1-4): DTGVSQNPRHKITKRGQNVTFRCDPISEHNRLYWYRQTLGQGPEFLTYFQNEAQLEKSRLLSDRFSAERPKGSFSTLEIQRTEQGDSAMYLCASSLGTANEKLFFGSGTQLSVL.

This clone was counted between two and nine times. The CDR3 loop is CASSSNIGSEAFF. DNA of the CDR3: TGTGCCAGCTCATCGAATATCGGGTCTGAAGCTTTCTTT. The chain joins TRBV18 to TRBJ1-1; D unresolved. Trimming stripped 5 bases from V and 6 bases from J, with 13 bases between. This CDR3 spans 13 amino acids. The germline CDR1 and CDR2 sequences are KGHSH and LQKENI.

There are a few counts of this clone. The CDR3 bases are TGTGCCATCAGGGGCGGGACAAAAAGCACAGATACGCAGTATTTT. It encodes CAIRGGTKSTDTQYF. The rearrangement links TRBV10-3 to TRBJ2-3; D is perhaps TRBD1 or TRBD2 (6 bases each). Germline V gene sequence: CDR1 ENHRY, CDR2 SYGVKD. The CDR3 consists of 15 residues. Trimming pared 6 bases from V and 0 bases from J, leaving 13 bases between.

The chain recombines TRBV5-1 with TRBJ2-3, with D tentatively TRBD2 (6 bases). V shed 0 bases and J shed 6 bases, with 8 bases lying between them. The CDR3 is 13 amino acids. The germline V gene encodes CDR1 SGHRS and CDR2 YFSETQ. The CDR3 coding sequence is TGCGCCAGCAGCTTGGAAACTAGCGATACGCAGTATTTT. This sequence encodes CASSLETSDTQYF.

The rearrangement links TRBV6-1 to TRBJ2-3; 8 positions agree with TRBD1. The junction had 5 bases not matched to a gene; V was cut back by 2 bases and J by 7 bases. The CDR3 totals 14 residues. The germline V gene has CDR1 MNHNS and CDR2 SASEGT. For the CDR3, the DNA is TGTGCCAGCAGTGAACAGGACAGGGTGCATACGCAGTATTTT. Its protein is CASSEQDRVHTQYF.

This clone is a singleton in its sample. This sequence joins TRBV7-9 and TRBJ1-2, with D tentatively TRBD1 (5 bases). This CDR3 is built from 16 residues. Germline values: CDR1 SEHNR, CDR2 FQNEAQ (reference sequence). V lost 5 bases and J lost 2, with 18 bases in between. The CDR3 nucleotides read TGTGCCAGCAGCCCCACCGGGACTGGGAGGAACTATGGCTACACCTTC. Protein product: CASSPTGTGRNYGYTF. Full variable domain (rest looked up from reference TRBV7-9 and TRBJ1-2): DTGVSQNPRHKITKRGQNVTFRCDPISEHNRLYWYRQTLGQGPEFLTYFQNEAQLEKSRLLSDRFSAERPKGSFSTLEIQRTEQGDSAMYLCASSPTGTGRNYGYTFGSGTRLTVV.

The chain carries TRBV30 and TRBJ2-2, with D possibly being TRBD1 or TRBD2 (6 bases each). V lost 0 bases to trimming and J lost 4 bases, with 9 bases between them. Germline V gene lookup returns CDR1 GTSNPN and CDR2 SVGIG (reference sequence). The CDR3 consists of 14 residues. The CDR3 DNA sequence: TGTGCCTGGAGTGTAAGGGGGGTCACCGGGGAGCTGTTTTTT. This encodes CAWSVRGVTGELFF.

The chain uses TRBV27 and TRBJ2-7; D remains ambiguous. The germline CDR1 and CDR2 sequences are MNHEY and SMNVEV (reference sequence). The CDR3 loop spans 11 amino acids. The CDR3 sequence: CATRSGYEQYF. In DNA, the CDR3 is TGTGCAACCCGATCCGGGTACGAGCAGTACTTC.